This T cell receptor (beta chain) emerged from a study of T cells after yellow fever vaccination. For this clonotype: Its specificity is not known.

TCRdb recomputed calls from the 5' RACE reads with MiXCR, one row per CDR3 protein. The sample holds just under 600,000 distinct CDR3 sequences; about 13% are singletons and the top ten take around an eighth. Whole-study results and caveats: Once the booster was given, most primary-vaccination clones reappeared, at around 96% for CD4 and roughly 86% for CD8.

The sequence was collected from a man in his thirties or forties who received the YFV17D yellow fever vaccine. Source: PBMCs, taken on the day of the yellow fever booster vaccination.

CDR3 coding DNA: TGTGCCAGCAGTTCACTCGGACAGTACAATGAGCAGTTCTTC. It yields the protein CASSSLGQYNEQFF. This rearrangement joins TRBV27 to TRBJ2-1; weak D call: TRBD1 (6 bases). V was clipped by 4 bases and J by 4 bases, with 11 bases between them. CDR1 is MNHEY and CDR2 is SMNVEV in the germline V gene (reference sequence). The CDR3 contains 14 residues.